This T cell receptor (beta chain) was sequenced for a study of shared clonotypes between healthy human individuals. Across the whole study: Three plates were used per donor for CD4 naive, three for CD4 memory, two for CD8 naive and one for CD8 memory. The study's findings and limits: Sorted-subset sequencing, rarefaction showed, was incomplete despite large depth. Few donors restricted represented genetic and exposure-history diversity.

Sequenced by immunoSEQ multiplex PCR; TCRdb stores in-frame clones only, minus some. Seen here are some 800,000 clones, more than 85% observed once, and the top ten hold less than 25%. A word on this clone: Its antigen is not known.

The germline V gene has CDR1 SEHNR and CDR2 FQNEAQ (reference sequence). Trimming removed 6 bases from V and 6 bases from J; junction bases left unmatched: 14. The CDR3 sequence is 15 residues long. Positive CCR7 selection of CD45RO-negative cells yielded the naive CD8 cells, and terminally differentiated effector memory CD45RA+ cells were excluded. None of the donors, who were healthy HIV-negative adults, had recently had acute infections or vaccinations. J is TRBJ2-7 and V is TRBV7-9; 7 bases agree with TRBD2. The sequence was collected from a man younger than 45 in good health. The sequenced sample was naive CD8+ T cells sorted from blood. CDR3: CASSLAIGLVGEQYF. The CDR3 DNA follows: TGTGCCAGCAGTCTCGCCATCGGACTAGTCGGCGAGCAGTACTTC. The variable domain in full, completed from reference TRBV7-9 and TRBJ2-7, reads DTGVSQNPRHKITKRGQNVTFRCDPISEHNRLYWYRQTLGQGPEFLTYFQNEAQLEKSRLLSDRFSAERPKGSFSTLEIQRTEQGDSAMYLCASSLAIGLVGEQYFGPGTRLTVT.